This T cell receptor beta chain was retrieved from a study of T cells in Graves' hyperthyroidism and ophthalmopathy. This clonotype was seen a few times. Amplified TCR beta CDR3 regions derived from RNA transcripts. TCR CDR3 underwent first-round RT-PCR with the HTBI primer set. TCRdb analysed the multiplex PCR reads with MiXCR anew, one entry per CDR3 protein. The top ten clones hold roughly 21% of a sample with around 390,000 distinct CDR3 sequences, roughly 15% of them seen once. Germline CDR1 and CDR2: SGDLS and YYNGEE. The germline V and J ends were trimmed by 2 bases and 6 bases, with 14 bases remaining between them. The CDR3 totals 14 residues.

The receptor's source is a woman aged 25 to 39 with Graves' ophthalmopathy. The chain carries TRBV9 and TRBJ1-2, with a possible D match to TRBD1 (5 bases). Sequences were obtained from blood. Written as DNA, the CDR3 is TGTGCCAGCAGCGTCCACCCCCTGACAGATGGCTACACCTTC. Encoded protein: CASSVHPLTDGYTF.